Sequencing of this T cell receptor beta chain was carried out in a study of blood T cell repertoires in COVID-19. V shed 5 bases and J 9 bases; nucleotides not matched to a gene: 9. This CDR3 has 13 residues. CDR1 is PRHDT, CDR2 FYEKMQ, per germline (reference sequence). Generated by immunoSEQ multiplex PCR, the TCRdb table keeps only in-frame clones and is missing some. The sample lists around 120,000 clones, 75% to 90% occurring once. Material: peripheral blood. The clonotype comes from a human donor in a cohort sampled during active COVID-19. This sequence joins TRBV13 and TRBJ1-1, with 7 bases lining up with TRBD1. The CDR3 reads CASSPRQGRKAFF. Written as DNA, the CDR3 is TGTGCCAGCAGCCCCCGACAGGGAAGGAAAGCTTTCTTT.